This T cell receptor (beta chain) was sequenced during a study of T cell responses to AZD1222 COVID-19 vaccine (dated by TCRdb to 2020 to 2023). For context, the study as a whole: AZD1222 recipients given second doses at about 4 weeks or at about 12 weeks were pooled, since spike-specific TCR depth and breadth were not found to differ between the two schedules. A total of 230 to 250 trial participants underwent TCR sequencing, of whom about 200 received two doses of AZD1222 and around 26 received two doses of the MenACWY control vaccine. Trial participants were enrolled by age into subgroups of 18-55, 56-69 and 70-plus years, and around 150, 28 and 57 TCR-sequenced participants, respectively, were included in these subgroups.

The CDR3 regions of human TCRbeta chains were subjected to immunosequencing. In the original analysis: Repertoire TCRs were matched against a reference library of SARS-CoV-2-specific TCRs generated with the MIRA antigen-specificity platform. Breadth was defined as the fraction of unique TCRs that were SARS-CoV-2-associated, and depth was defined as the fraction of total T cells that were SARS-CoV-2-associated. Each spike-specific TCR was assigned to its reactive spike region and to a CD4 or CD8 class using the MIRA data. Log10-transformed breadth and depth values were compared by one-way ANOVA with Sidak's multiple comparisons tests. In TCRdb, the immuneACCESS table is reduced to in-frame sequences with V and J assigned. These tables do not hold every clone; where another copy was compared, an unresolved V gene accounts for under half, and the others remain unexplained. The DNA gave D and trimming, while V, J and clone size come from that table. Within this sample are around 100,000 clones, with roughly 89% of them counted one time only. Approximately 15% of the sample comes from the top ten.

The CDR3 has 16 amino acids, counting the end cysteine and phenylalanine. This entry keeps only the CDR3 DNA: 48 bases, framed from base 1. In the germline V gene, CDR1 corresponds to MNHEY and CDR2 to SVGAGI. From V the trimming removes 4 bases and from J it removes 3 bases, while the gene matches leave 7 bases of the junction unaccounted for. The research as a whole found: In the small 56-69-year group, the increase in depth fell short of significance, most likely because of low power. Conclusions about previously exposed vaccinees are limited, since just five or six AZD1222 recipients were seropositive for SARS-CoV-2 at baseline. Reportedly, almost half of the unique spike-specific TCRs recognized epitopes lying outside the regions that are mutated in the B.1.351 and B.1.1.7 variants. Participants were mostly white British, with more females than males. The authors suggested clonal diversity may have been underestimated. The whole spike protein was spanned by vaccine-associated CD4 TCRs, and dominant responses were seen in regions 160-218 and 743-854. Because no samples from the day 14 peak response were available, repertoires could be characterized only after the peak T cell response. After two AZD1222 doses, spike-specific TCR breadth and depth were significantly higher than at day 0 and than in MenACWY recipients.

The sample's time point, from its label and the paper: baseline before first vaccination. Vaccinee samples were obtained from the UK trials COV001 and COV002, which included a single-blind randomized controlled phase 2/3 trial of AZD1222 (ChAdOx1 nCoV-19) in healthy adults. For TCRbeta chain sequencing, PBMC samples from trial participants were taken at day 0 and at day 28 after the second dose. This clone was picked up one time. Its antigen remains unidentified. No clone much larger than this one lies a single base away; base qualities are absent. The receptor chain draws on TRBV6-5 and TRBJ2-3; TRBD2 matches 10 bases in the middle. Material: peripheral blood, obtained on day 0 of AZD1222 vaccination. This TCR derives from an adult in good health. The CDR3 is CASSSTAGGLTDTQYF. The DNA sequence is TGTGCCAGCAGTTCAACAGCGGGGGGGCTTACAGATACGCAGTATTTT.